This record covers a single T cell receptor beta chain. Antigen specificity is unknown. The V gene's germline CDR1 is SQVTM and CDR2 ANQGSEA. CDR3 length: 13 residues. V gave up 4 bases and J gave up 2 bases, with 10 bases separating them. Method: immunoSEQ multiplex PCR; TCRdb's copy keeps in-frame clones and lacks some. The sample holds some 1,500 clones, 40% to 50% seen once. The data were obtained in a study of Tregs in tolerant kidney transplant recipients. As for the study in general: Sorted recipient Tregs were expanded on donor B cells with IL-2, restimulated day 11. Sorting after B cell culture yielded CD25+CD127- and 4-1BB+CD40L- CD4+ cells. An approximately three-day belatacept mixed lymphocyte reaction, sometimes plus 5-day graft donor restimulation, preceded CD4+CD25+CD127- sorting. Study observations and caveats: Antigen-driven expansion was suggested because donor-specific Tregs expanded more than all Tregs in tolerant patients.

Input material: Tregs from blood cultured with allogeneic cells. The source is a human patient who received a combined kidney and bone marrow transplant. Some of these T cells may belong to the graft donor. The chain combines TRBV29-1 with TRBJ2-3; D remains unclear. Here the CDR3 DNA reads TGCAGCGTTGTAGACATTACCACAGATACGCAGTATTTT. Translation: CSVVDITTDTQYF.